The 2 T cell receptor beta chains given below trace back to one sample, sequenced in a study of blood T cell repertoires in COVID-19. Only in-frame clones appear in the TCRdb table, and some are missing; sequencing was by immunoSEQ multiplex PCR. The sample holds about 250,000 clones, about four fifths seen once. Sequences were obtained from peripheral blood. These receptors originate from an elderly man with acute or convalescent COVID-19.

This clone was detected ten times or more. The chain uses TRBV5-5 and TRBJ1-4, with no clear D. CDR1 SGHKS and CDR2 YYEKEE come from the germline V gene (reference sequence). V lost 1 base and J 4 bases, leaving 11 bases between the germline ends. The CDR3 is made up of 15 amino acids. CDR3 bases: TGTGCCAGCAGCTTGCTGGGAGAGGGTAATGAAAAACTGTTTTTT. It codes for CASSLLGEGNEKLFF.

The V gene is TRBV7-6, the J gene TRBJ1-1; no reliable D call. The germline V and J ends were trimmed by 8 bases and 0 bases, with 13 bases remaining between them. CDR1 and CDR2 (germline): SGHVS, FNYEAQ. The CDR3 contains 14 residues. The CDR3 nucleotides are TGTGCCAGCTTCCTCGAGTTGATGAACACTGAAGCTTTCTTT. Translated, it gives CASFLELMNTEAFF.